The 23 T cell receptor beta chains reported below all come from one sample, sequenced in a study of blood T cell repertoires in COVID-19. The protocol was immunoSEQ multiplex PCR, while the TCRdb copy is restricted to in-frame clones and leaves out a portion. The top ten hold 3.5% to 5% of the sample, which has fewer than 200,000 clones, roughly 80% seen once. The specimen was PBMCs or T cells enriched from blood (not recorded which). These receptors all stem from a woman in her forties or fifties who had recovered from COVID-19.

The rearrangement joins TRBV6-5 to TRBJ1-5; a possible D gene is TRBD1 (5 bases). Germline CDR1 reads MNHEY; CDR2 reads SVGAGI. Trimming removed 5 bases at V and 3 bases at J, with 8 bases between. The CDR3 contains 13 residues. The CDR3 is CASSPGVNQPQHF. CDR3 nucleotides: TGTGCCAGCAGTCCGGGGGTCAATCAGCCCCAGCATTTT.

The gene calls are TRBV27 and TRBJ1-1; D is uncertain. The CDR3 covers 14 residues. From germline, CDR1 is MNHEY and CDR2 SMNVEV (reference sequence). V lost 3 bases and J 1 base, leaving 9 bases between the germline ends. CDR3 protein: CASSLRNWNTEAFF. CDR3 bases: TGTGCCAGCAGTTTGCGGAATTGGAACACTGAAGCTTTCTTT.

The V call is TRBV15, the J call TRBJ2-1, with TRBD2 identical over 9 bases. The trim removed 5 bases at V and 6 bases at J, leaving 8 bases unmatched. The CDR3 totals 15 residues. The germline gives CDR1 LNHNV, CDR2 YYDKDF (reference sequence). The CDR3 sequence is CATSGGLALANEQFF. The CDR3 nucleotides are TGTGCCACCAGCGGGGGACTAGCTCTGGCCAATGAGCAGTTCTTC.

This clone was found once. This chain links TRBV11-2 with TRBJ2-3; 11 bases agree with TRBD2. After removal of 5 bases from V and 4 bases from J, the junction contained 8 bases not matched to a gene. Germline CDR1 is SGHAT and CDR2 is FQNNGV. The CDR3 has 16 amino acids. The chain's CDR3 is CASSLIAGGTADTQYF. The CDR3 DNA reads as TGTGCCAGCAGCCTAATAGCGGGAGGGACGGCAGATACGCAGTATTTT.

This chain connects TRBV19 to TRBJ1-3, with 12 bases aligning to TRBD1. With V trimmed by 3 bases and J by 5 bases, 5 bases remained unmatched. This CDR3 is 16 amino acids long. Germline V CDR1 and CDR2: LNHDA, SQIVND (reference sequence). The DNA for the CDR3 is TGTGCCAGTAGTATTACCGGGACAGGGGGCCGAAACACCATATATTTT. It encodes CASSITGTGGRNTIYF. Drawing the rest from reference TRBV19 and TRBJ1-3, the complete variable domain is DGGITQSPKYLFRKEGQNVTLSCEQNLNHDAMYWYRQDPGQGLRLIYYSQIVNDFQKGDIAEGYSVSREKKESFPLTVTSAQKNPTAFYLCASSITGTGGRNTIYFGEGSWLTVV.

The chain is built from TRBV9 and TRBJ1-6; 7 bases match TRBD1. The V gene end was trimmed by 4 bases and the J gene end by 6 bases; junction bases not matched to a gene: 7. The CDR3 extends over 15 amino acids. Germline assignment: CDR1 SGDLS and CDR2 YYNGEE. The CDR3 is CASSPGTVINSPLHF. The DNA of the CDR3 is TGTGCCAGCAGCCCAGGGACAGTGATTAATTCACCCCTCCACTTT.

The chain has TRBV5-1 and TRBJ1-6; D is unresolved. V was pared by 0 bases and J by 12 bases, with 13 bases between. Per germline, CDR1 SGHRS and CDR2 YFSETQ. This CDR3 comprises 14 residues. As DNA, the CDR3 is TGCGCCAGCAGCTTGGACAGTCCCCCAGTACCCCTCCACTTT. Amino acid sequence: CASSLDSPPVPLHF. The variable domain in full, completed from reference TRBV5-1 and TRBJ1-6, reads KAGVTQTPRYLIKTRGQQVTLSCSPISGHRSVSWYQQTPGQGLQFLFEYFSETQRNKGNFPGRFSGRQFSNSRSEMNVSTLELGDSALYLCASSLDSPPVPLHFGNGTRLTVT.

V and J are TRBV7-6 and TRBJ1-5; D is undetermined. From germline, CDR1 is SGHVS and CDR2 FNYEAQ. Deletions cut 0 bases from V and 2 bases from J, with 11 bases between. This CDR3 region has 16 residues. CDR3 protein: CASSLATGRGNQPQHF. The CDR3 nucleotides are TGTGCCAGCAGCTTAGCGACGGGTCGGGGCAATCAGCCCCAGCATTTT. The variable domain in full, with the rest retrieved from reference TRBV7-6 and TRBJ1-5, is GAGVSQSPRYKVTKRGQDVALRCDPISGHVSLYWYRQALGQGPEFLTYFNYEAQQDKSGLPNDRFSAERPEGSISTLTIQRTEQRDSAMYRCASSLATGRGNQPQHFGDGTRLSIL.

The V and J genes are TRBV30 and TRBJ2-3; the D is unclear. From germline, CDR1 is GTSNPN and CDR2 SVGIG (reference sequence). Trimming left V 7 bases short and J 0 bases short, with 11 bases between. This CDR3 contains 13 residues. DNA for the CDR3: TGTGCCTCTTTTCGGTCTAGCACAGATACGCAGTATTTT. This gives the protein CASFRSSTDTQYF.

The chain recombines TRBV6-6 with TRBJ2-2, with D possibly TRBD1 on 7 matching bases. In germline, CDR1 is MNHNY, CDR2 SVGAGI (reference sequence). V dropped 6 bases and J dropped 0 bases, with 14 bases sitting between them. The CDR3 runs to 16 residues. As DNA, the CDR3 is TGTGCCAGCAGCCGCGGGACAGCCTCGAACACCGGGGAGCTGTTTTTT. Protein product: CASSRGTASNTGELFF.

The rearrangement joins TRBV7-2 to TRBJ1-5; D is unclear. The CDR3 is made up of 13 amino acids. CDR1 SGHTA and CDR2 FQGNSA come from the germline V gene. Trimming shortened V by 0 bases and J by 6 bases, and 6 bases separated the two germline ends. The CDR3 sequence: CASSLAAGQPQHF. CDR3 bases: TGTGCCAGCAGCTTAGCTGCGGGTCAGCCCCAGCATTTT.

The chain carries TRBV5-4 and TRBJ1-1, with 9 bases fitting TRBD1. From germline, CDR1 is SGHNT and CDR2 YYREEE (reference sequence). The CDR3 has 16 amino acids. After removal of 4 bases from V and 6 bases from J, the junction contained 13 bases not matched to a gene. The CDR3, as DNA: TGTGCCAGCAGCCCACTCGCAACAGGGGGCGGACCTGAAGCTTTCTTT. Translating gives CASSPLATGGGPEAFF.

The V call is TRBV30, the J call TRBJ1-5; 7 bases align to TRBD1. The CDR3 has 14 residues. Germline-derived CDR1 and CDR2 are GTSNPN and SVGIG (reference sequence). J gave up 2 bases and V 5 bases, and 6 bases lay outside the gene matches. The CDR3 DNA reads TGTGCCTGGCAGACAGGGACCCGCAATCAGCCCCAGCATTTT. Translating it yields CAWQTGTRNQPQHF.

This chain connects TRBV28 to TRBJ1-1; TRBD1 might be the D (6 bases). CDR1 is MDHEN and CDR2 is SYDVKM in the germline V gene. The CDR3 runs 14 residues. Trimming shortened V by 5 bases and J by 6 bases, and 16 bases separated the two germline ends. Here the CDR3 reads CASSPRGLMAEAFF. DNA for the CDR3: TGTGCCAGCAGTCCCAGGGGCCTGATGGCTGAAGCTTTCTTT.

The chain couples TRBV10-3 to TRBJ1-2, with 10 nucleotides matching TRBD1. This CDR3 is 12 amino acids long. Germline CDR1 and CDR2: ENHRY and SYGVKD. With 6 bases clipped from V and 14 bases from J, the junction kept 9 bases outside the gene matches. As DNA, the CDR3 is TGTGCCATCAGGCGGGACAGGGGTCCCACTACCTTC. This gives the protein CAIRRDRGPTTF.

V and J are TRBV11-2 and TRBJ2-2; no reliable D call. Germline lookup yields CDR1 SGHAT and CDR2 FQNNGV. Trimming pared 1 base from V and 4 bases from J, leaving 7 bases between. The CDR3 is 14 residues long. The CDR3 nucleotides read TGTGCCAGCAGCTTAGTCCCCCTCACCGGGGAGCTGTTTTTT. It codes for CASSLVPLTGELFF.

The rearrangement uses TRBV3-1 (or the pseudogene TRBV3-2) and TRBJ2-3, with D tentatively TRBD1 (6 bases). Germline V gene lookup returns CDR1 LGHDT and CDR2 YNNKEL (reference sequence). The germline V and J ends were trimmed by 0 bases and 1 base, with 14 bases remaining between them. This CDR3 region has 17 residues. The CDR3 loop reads CASSQDGRDIGTDTQYF. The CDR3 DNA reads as TGTGCCAGCAGCCAAGACGGCCGGGACATTGGCACAGATACGCAGTATTTT.

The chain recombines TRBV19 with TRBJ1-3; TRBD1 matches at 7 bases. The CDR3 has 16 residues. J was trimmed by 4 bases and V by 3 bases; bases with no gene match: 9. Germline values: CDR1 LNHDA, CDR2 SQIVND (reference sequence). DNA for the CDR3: TGTGCCAGTAGTATCCGACAGGGCCGTGGAGGAAACACCATATATTTT. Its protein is CASSIRQGRGGNTIYF.

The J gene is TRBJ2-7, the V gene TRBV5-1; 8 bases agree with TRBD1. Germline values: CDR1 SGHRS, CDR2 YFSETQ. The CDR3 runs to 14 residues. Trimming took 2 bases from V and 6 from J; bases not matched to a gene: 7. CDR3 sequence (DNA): TGCGCCAGCAGCTTCCGGACAGGGTCGGGCGAGCAGTACGTC. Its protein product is CASSFRTGSGEQYV.

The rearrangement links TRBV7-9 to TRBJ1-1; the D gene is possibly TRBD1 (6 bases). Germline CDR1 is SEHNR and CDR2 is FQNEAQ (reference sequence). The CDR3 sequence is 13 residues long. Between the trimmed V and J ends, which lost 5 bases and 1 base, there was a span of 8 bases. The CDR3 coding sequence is TGTGCCAGCAGCCGACAGGAGAACACTGAAGCTTTCTTT. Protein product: CASSRQENTEAFF.

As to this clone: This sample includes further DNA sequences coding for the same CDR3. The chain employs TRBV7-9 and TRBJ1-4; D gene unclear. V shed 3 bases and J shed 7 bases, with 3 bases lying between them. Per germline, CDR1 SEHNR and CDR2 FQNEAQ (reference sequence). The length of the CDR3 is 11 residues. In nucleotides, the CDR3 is TGTGCCAGCAGCTTGAGTGAAAAACTGTTTTTT. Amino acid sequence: CASSLSEKLFF.

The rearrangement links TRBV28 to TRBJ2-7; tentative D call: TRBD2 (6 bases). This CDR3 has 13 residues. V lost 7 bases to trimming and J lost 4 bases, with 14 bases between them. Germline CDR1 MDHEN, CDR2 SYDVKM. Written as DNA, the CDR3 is TGTGCCAGCAAGGAGGGGACCAAGTACGAGCAGTACGTC. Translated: CASKEGTKYEQYV.

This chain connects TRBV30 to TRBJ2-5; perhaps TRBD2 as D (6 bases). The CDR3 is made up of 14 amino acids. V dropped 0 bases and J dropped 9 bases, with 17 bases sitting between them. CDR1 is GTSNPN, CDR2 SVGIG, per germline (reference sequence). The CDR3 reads CAWSVLAGSGSQYF. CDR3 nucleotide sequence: TGTGCCTGGAGTGTACTTGCGGGGTCAGGGTCCCAGTACTTC.